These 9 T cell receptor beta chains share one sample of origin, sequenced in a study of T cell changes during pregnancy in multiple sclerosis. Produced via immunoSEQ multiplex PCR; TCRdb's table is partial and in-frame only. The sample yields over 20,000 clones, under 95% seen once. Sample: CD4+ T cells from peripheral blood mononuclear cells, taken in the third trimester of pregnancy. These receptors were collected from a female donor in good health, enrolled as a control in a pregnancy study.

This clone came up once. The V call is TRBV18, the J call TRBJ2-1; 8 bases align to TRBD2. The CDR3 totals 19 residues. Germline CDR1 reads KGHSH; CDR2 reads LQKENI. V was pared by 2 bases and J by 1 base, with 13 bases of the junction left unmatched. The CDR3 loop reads CASSPRFGGGYYSYNEQFF. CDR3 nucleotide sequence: TGTGCCAGCTCACCAAGATTCGGCGGGGGGTATTATTCCTACAATGAGCAGTTCTTC.

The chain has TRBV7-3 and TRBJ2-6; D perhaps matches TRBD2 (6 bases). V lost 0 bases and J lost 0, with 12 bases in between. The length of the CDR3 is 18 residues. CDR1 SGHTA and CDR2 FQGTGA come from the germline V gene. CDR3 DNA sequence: TGTGCCAGCAGCTTAACCGGAGGGGATGACTCTGGGGCCAACGTCCTGACTTTC. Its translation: CASSLTGGDDSGANVLTF. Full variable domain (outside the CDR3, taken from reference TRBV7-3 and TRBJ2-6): GAGVSQTPSNKVTEKGKYVELRCDPISGHTALYWYRQSLGQGPEFLIYFQGTGAADDSGLPNDRFFAVRPEGSVSTLKIQRTERGDSAVYLCASSLTGGDDSGANVLTFGAGSRLTVL.

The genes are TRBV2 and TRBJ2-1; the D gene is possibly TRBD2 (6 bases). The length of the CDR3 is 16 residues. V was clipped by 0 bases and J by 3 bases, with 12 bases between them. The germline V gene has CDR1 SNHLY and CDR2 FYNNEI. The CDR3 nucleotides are TGTGCCAGCAGTGAAGCCCCGACGGGACTCTACAATGAGCAGTTCTTC. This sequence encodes CASSEAPTGLYNEQFF.

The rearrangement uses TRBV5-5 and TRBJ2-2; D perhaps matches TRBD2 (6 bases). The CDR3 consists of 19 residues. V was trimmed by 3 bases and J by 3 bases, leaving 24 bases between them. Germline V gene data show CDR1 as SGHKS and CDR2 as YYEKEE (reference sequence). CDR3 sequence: CASSYRPGLRLGDTGELFF. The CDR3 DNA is TGTGCCAGCAGCTATCGACCGGGACTCCGTTTAGGGGACACCGGGGAGCTGTTTTTT.

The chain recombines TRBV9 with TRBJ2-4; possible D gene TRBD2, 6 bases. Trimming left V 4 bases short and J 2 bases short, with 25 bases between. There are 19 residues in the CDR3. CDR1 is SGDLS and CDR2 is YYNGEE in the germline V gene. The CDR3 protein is CASSPPSGLIEGSKNIQYF. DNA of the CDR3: TGTGCCAGCAGCCCCCCCTCGGGACTCATCGAAGGATCCAAAAACATTCAGTACTTC.

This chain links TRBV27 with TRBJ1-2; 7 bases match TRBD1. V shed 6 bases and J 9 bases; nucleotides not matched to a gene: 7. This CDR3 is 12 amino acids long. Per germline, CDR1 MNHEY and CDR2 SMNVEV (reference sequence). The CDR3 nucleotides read TGTGCCAGCAGGGACCGGACAGGCCGCTACACCTTC. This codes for CASRDRTGRYTF.

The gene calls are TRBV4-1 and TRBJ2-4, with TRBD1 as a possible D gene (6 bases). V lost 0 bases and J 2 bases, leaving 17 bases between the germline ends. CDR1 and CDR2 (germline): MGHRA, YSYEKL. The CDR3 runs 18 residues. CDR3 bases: TGCGCCAGCAGCCAAGAAACAGGGAAGGGGGTAACCAAAAACATTCAGTACTTC. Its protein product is CASSQETGKGVTKNIQYF.

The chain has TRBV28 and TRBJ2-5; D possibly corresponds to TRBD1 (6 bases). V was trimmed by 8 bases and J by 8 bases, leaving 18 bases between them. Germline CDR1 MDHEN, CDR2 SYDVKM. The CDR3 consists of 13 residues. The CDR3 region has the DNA TGTGCCAGCCGCGGGTCAGGGGAAACAACCCAGTACTTC. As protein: CASRGSGETTQYF.

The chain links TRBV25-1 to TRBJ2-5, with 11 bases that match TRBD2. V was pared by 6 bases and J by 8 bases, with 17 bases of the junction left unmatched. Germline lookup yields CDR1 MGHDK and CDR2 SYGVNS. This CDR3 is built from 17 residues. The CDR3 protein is CASSQTGTSGTGGTQYF. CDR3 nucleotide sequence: TGTGCCAGCAGCCAAACCGGGACTAGCGGCACGGGGGGAACCCAGTACTTC. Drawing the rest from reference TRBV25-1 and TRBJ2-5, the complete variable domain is EADIYQTPRYLVIGTGKKITLECSQTMGHDKMYWYQQDPGMELHLIHYSYGVNSTEKGDLSSESTVSRIRTEHFPLTLESARPSHTSQYLCASSQTGTSGTGGTQYFGPGTRLLVL.